This T cell receptor beta chain was identified during a study of T cell changes during pregnancy in multiple sclerosis. Germline lookup yields CDR1 SEHNR and CDR2 FQNEAQ (reference sequence). J gave up 1 base and V 0 bases, and 6 bases lay outside the gene matches. This CDR3 spans 16 amino acids. The assay was immunoSEQ multiplex PCR, and TCRdb's table has in-frame clones only and misses some. The profile covers 25,000 to 30,000 clones, with about 92% appearing a single time and more than 0.7% taken by the ten largest. This receptor was obtained from a female donor with multiple sclerosis, enrolled in a pregnancy study. Specimen: CD4+ T cells from peripheral blood mononuclear cells, collected in the first trimester of pregnancy. The chain carries TRBV7-9 and TRBJ2-7; 7 bases match TRBD1. For the CDR3, the DNA is TGTGCCAGCAGCTTAGCCCGACAGGGAAGGTCCTACGAGCAGTACTTC. It codes for CASSLARQGRSYEQYF. The full variable domain, its missing parts supplied by reference TRBV7-9 and TRBJ2-7, is DTGVSQNPRHKITKRGQNVTFRCDPISEHNRLYWYRQTLGQGPEFLTYFQNEAQLEKSRLLSDRFSAERPKGSFSTLEIQRTEQGDSAMYLCASSLARQGRSYEQYFGPGTRLTVT.